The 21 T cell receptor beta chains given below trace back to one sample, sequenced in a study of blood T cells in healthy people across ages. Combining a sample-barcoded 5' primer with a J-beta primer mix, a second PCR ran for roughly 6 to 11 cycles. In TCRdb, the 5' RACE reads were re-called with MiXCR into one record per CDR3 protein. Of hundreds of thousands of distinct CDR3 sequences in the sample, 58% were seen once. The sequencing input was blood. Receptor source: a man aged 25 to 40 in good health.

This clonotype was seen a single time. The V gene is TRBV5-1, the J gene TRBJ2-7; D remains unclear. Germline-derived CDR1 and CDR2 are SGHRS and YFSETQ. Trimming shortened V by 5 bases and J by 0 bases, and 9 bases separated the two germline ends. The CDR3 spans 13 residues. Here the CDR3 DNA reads TGCGCCAGCAGTGTCCAGGCCTCCTACGAGCAGTACTTC. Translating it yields CASSVQASYEQYF.

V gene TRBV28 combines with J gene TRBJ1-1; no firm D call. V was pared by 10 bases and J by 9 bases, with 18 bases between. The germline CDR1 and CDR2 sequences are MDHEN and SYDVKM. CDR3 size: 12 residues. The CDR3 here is CATAVVGSKAFF. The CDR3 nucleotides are TGTGCCACCGCGGTTGTAGGCAGTAAAGCTTTCTTT. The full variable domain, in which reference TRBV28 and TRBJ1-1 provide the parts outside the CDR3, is DVKVTQSSRYLVKRTGEKVFLECVQDMDHENMFWYRQDPGLGLRLIYFSYDVKMKEKGDIPEGYSVSREKKERFSLILESASTNQTSMYLCATAVVGSKAFFGQGTRLTVV.

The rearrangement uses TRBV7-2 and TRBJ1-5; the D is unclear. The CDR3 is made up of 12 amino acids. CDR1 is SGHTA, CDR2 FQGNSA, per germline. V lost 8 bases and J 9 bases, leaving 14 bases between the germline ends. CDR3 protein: CASARYSGPQHF. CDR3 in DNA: TGTGCCAGCGCGAGATACTCCGGGCCCCAGCATTTT.

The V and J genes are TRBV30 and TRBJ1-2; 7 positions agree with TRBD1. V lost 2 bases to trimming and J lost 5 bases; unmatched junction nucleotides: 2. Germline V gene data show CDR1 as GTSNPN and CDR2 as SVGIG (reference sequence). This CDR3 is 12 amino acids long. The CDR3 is CAWSTGQYGYTF. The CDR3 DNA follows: TGTGCCTGGAGTACGGGACAGTATGGCTACACCTTC.

CDR3 nucleotide sequence: TGTGCCAGCAGTCTGCAAGCGGGAGGGGACAATGAGCAGTTCTTC. The encoded protein is CASSLQAGGDNEQFF. The chain joins TRBV12-3 or TRBV12-4 to TRBJ2-1, with 10 bases fitting TRBD2. V lost 5 bases, J lost 5 bases, and 6 bases stayed unmatched. The CDR3 extends over 15 amino acids.

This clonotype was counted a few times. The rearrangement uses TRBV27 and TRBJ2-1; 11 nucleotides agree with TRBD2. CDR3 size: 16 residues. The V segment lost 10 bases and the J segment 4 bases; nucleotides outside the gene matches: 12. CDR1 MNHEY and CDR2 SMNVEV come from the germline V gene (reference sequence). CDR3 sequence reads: CATSPRRTSGYNEQFF. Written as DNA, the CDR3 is TGTGCCACCTCGCCTCGACGGACTAGCGGGTACAATGAGCAGTTCTTC.

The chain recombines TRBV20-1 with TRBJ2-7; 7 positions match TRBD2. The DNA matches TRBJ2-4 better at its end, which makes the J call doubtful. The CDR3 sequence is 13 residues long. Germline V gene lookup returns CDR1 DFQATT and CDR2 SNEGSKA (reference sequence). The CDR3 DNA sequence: TGCAGTGCTAGGTTGGGACCGGGGGGCATTCAGTACTTC. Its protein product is CSARLGPGGIQYF.

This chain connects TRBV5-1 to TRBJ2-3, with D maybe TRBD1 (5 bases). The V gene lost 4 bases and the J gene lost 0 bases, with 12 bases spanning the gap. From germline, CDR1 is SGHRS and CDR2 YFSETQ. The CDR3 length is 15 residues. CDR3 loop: CASSIGHMSTDTQYF. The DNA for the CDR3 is TGCGCCAGCAGCATTGGACACATGAGCACAGATACGCAGTATTTT. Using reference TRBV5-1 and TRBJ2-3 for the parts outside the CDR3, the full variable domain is KAGVTQTPRYLIKTRGQQVTLSCSPISGHRSVSWYQQTPGQGLQFLFEYFSETQRNKGNFPGRFSGRQFSNSRSEMNVSTLELGDSALYLCASSIGHMSTDTQYFGPGTRLTVL.

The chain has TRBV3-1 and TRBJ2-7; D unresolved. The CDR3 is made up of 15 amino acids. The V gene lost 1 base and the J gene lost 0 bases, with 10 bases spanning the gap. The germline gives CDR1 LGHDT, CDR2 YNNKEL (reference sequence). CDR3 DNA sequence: TGTGCCAGCAGCCAAGGGGCACAGCCCTCCTACGAGCAGTACTTC. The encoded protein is CASSQGAQPSYEQYF.

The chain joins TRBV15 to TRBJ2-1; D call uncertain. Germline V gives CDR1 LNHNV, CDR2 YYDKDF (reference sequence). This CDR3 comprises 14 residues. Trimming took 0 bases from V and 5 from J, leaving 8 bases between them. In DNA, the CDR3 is TGTGCCACCAGCAGAGAACCGGCCGACAATGAGCAGTTCTTC. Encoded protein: CATSREPADNEQFF.

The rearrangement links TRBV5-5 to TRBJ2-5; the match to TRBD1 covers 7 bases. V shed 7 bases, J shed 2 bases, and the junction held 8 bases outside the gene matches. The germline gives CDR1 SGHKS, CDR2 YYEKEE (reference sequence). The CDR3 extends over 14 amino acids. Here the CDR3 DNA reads TGTGCCAGCTCAATACCGGGACAGCAAGAGACCCAGTACTTC. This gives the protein CASSIPGQQETQYF.

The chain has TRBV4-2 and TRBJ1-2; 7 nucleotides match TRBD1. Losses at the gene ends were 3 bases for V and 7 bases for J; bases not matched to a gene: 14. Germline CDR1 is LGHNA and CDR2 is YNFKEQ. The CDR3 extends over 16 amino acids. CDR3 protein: CASSHSTTGQNIGYTF. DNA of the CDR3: TGTGCCAGCAGCCATAGCACCACGGGACAGAACATTGGCTACACCTTC.

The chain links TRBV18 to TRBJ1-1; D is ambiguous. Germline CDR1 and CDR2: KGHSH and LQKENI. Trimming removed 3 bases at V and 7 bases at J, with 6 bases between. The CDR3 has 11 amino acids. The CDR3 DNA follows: TGTGCCAGCTCACCCGAGGGTGAAGCTTTCTTT. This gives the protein CASSPEGEAFF.

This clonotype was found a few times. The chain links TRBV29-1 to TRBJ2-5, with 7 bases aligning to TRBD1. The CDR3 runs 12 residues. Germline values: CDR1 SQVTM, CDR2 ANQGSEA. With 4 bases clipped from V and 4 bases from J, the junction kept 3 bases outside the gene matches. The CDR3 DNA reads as TGCAGCGTTGCGACAGGGCGAGAGACCCAGTACTTC. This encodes CSVATGRETQYF.

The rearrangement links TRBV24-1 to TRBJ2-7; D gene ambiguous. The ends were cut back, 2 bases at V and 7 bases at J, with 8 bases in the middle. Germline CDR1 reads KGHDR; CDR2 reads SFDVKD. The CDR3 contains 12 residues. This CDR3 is CATSDYRPEQYF. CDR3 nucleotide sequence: TGTGCCACCAGTGATTACCGTCCTGAGCAGTACTTC.

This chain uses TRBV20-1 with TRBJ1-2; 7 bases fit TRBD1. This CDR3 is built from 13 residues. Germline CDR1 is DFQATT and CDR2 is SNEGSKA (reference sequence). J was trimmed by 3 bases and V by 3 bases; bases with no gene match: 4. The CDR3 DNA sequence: TGCAGTGCTAGTCACGGACAGGACTATGGCTACACCTTC. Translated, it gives CSASHGQDYGYTF.

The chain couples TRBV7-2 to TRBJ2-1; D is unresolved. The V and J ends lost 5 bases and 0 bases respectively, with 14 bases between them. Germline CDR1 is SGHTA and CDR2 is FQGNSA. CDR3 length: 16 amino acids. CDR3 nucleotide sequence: TGTGCCAGCAGCCGGAATGGCGGAGACTCCTACAATGAGCAGTTCTTC. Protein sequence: CASSRNGGDSYNEQFF.

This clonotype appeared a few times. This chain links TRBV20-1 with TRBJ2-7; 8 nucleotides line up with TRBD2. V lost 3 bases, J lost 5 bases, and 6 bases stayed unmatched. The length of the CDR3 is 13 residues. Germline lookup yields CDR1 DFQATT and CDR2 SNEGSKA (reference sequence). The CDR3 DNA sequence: TGCAGTGCTAGTGAGCGGGAGTTTAACGAGCAGTACTTC. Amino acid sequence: CSASEREFNEQYF.

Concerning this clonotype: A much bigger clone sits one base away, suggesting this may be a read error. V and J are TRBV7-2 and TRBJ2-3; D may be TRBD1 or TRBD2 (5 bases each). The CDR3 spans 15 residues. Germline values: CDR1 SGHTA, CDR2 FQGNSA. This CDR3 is CASSLGGWGTDAQYF. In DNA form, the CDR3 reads TGTGCCAGCAGCTTAGGAGGGTGGGGCACAGATGCGCAGTATTTT.

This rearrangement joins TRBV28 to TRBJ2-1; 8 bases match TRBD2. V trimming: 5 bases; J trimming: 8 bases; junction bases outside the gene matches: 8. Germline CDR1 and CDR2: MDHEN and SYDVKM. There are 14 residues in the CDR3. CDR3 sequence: CASSLGLVVYEQFF. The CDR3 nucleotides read TGTGCCAGCAGTCTGGGACTAGTGGTCTATGAGCAGTTCTTC.

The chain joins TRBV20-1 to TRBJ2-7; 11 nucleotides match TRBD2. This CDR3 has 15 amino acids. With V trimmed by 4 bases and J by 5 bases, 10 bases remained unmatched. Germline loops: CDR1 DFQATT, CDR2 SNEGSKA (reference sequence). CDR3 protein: CSAKTSSGGDDEQYF. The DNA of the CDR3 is TGCAGTGCTAAGACCAGTAGCGGGGGGGACGACGAGCAGTACTTC.